These T cell receptor beta chains were read from a single sample in a study of blood T cell repertoires in COVID-19. Clones were sequenced by immunoSEQ multiplex PCR, and TCRdb holds only the in-frame ones, with some missing. Seen here are about 140,000 clones, about 80% observed once, and the top ten hold 3.5% to 4.5%. Sequenced sample: peripheral blood. These TCRs come from a woman aged 60-70 years with acute or convalescent COVID-19. Both conserved end residues are part of each CDR3.

CDR3aa	v_gene	j_gene
CASSSRGLAGAGANVLTF	TRBV18	TRBJ2-6
CASSPNINRVNTEAFF	TRBV18	TRBJ1-1
CASSFQPGLAINNEQFF	TRBV11-3	TRBJ2-1
CASGAGGDTGELFF	TRBV12-5	TRBJ2-2
CSYLGLAGMISGHEQFF	TRBV29-1	TRBJ2-1
CASKTRGGNTEAFF	TRBV19	TRBJ1-1
CAWRGGGPLYSNQPQHF	TRBV30	TRBJ1-5
CASSLARPVGYGYTF	TRBV7-9	TRBJ1-2
CASSLHSGRSAGEQFF	TRBV27	TRBJ2-1
CASSLDPRTYTDTQYF	TRBV11-2	TRBJ2-3
CASAISRNEQFF	TRBV12-5	TRBJ2-1
CASSSTAGGDEQFF	TRBV7-2	TRBJ2-1
CASSALRLGGTQYF	TRBV28	TRBJ2-5
CASSKTGNTEAFF	TRBV6-5	TRBJ1-1
CASRYLDEQFF	TRBV6-5	TRBJ2-1
CASRPPLGGNYGYTF	TRBV6-5	TRBJ1-2
CASSLPADDTSAFF	TRBV13	TRBJ1-1
CATSQGNEKLFF	TRBV24-1	TRBJ1-4
CASRKGGSEQFF	TRBV3-1/TRBV3-2	TRBJ2-1
CASRGGSSYNSPLHF	TRBV3-1/TRBV3-2	TRBJ1-6
CASTTRTSGSPDTQYF	TRBV7-9	TRBJ2-3
CSANLYREQYF	TRBV20-1	TRBJ2-7
CAWNLTGRREVIYNEQFF	TRBV30	TRBJ2-1
CASSLLGSMKEETQYF	TRBV27	TRBJ2-5
CASSWTRDRGEGYTF	TRBV5-1	TRBJ1-2
CASRRPGQENSPLHF	TRBV19	TRBJ1-6
CASSRSRLGNQPQHF	TRBV28	TRBJ1-5
CAWRRGRLGKNIQYF	TRBV30	TRBJ2-4
CASSLFAYNEQFF	TRBV28	TRBJ2-1
CASSSFLTGTYGYTF	TRBV5-8	TRBJ1-2
CASSRAPGVMNTEAFF	TRBV7-8	TRBJ1-1
CASSFSGGANTEAFF	TRBV6-5	TRBJ1-1
CASSVRELRAGTTKNTIYF	TRBV6-1	TRBJ1-3
CASYRSGQKNQYF	TRBV7-8	TRBJ2-5
CASSVGGSRDTQYF	TRBV9	TRBJ2-3
CASSWAGVGANVLTF	TRBV5-8	TRBJ2-6
CATSDFGGINEQFF	TRBV24-1	TRBJ2-1
CASSPSGGYEQYF	TRBV7-2	TRBJ2-7
CASSQDSGGKYF	TRBV3-1/TRBV3-2	TRBJ2-7
CASSSHRGGDIQYF	TRBV7-2	TRBJ2-4
CSASPLAGYNEQFF	TRBV20-1	TRBJ2-1
CATSELVGNTIYF	TRBV15	TRBJ1-3
CASYRAGYHGYTF	TRBV30	TRBJ1-2
CASSFTGGESPLHF	TRBV7-9	TRBJ1-6
CASREDRDTVIYF	TRBV2	TRBJ1-3
CASRLNEKLFF	TRBV5-1	TRBJ1-4
CASSHVTGGNIQYF	TRBV3-1/TRBV3-2	TRBJ2-4
CAISGTGRNEKLFF	TRBV10-3	TRBJ1-4
CASSRVMTGLPLHF	TRBV4-1	TRBJ1-6